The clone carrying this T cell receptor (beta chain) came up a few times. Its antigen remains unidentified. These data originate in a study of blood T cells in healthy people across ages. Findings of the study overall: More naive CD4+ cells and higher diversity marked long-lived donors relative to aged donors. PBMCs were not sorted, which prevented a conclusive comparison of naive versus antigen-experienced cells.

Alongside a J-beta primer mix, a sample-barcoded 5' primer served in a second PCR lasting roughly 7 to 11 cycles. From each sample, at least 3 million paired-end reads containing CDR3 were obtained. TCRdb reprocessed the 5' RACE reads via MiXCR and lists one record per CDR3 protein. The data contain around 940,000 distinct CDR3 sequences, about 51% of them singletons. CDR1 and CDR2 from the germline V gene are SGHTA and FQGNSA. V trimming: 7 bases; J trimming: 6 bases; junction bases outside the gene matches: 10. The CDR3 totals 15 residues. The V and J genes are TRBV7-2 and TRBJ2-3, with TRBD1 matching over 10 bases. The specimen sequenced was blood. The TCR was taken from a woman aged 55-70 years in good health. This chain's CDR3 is CASTFRDRGYDTQYF. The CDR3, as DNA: TGTGCCAGCACTTTCCGGGACAGGGGATACGATACGCAGTATTTT.